This T cell receptor beta chain originates from a study of neurological immune-mediated disorders. The sample holds many counts of this clonotype. Antigen: not known. Regarding the study as a whole: The study found the most TCR clonal expansion in HTLV-1-associated myelopathy and the least in multiple sclerosis, below healthy controls.

The V and J ends lost 0 bases and 7 bases, in that order; junction bases with no gene match: 17. The CDR3 contains 19 residues. Germline CDR1 reads SEHNR; CDR2 reads FQNEAQ (reference sequence). The method for making cDNA was 5'RACE, and it used 10-nucleotide random UMIs. One entry per CDR3 protein, called by TCRdb with MiXCR from the 5' RACE reads. The data contain about 31,000 distinct CDR3 sequences, about 4% of them singletons. Sequenced: CD4+ T cells from blood. This chain links TRBV7-9 with TRBJ2-1; TRBD2 aligns across 8 bases. This receptor was identified in a woman aged 40 to 50 in good health. The CDR3 DNA reads as TGTGCCAGCAGCTTAGCGCTGACGGTGGGACTAGGGGTGGGAAATGAGCAGTTCTTC. This translates into CASSLALTVGLGVGNEQFF.